These 14 T cell receptor beta chains originate from one sample sequenced in a study of T cells in Graves' hyperthyroidism and ophthalmopathy. TCR beta CDR3 regions were amplified from RNA. HTBI primers drove first-round RT-PCR of the TCR CDR3. TCRdb ran MiXCR on the multiplex PCR reads and lists one entry per CDR3 protein. Of 640,000 or so distinct CDR3 sequences listed, about 15% are singletons. Sequencing was performed on blood. The receptor set was obtained from a middle-aged woman with Graves' ophthalmopathy.

This clonotype has ten or more counts. The chain couples TRBV30 to TRBJ2-5; D is unclear. The CDR3 loop spans 10 amino acids. Germline-derived CDR1 and CDR2 are GTSNPN and SVGIG (reference sequence). V gave up 2 bases and J gave up 4 bases, with 2 bases separating them. Here the CDR3 DNA reads TGTGCCTGGAGTATAGAGACCCAGTACTTC. Amino acids: CAWSIETQYF.

This clonotype showed up many times. The chain carries TRBV6-1 and TRBJ1-2; no reliable D call. There are 11 residues in the CDR3. Germline CDR1 reads MNHNS; CDR2 reads SASEGT. Trimming stripped 8 bases from V and 4 bases from J, with 8 bases between. DNA of the CDR3: TGTGCCAGCGGTGGGCGCTATGGCTACACCTTC. This codes for CASGGRYGYTF.

J is TRBJ2-2 and V is TRBV11-2; 9 nucleotides line up with TRBD1. Germline loops: CDR1 SGHAT, CDR2 FQNNGV. V dropped 5 bases and J dropped 5; count of bases not matched to a gene: 6. This CDR3 has 15 amino acids. In nucleotides, the CDR3 is TGTGCCAGCAGCGCAGGACAGGGGTGGACCGGGGAGCTGTTTTTT. Translating gives CASSAGQGWTGELFF. The full variable domain, in which reference TRBV11-2 and TRBJ2-2 provide the parts outside the CDR3, is EAGVAQSPRYKIIEKRQSVAFWCNPISGHATLYWYQQILGQGPKLLIQFQNNGVVDDSQLPKDRFSAERLKGVDSTLKIQPAKLEDSAVYLCASSAGQGWTGELFFGEGSRLTVL.

In this sample, this clonotype turned up many times. The V gene is TRBV7-2, the J gene TRBJ2-4; 10 bases fit TRBD1. Germline V gives CDR1 SGHTA, CDR2 FQGNSA. With V trimmed by 5 bases and J by 5 bases, 9 bases remained unmatched. The CDR3 runs to 16 residues. This CDR3 reads CASSPGPGQGENIQYF. In nucleotides, the CDR3 is TGTGCCAGCAGCCCGGGGCCCGGACAGGGGGAAAACATTCAGTACTTC.

This clonotype was observed a few times. This chain connects TRBV6-1 to TRBJ2-4, with no clear D. The CDR3 is 16 amino acids. CDR1 is MNHNS and CDR2 is SASEGT in the germline V gene. Trimming removed 6 bases at V and 2 bases at J, with 17 bases between. The CDR3: CASRLTLVGPKNIQYF. The DNA of the CDR3 is TGTGCCAGCAGACTGACCCTCGTTGGACCCAAAAACATTCAGTACTTC.

This clonotype was counted many times. The chain couples TRBV2 to TRBJ1-5; no clear D gene. Trimming removed 0 bases from V and 7 bases from J, with 4 bases in between. Germline CDR1 SNHLY, CDR2 FYNNEI. The CDR3 is 12 amino acids. CDR3 residues: CASSEAEQPQHF. The CDR3 nucleotides are TGTGCCAGCAGTGAAGCGGAGCAGCCCCAGCATTTT.

This clonotype was recorded a few times. Being one base from a much bigger clone, this may be a read error. CDR3: CSASEGGGYTF. CDR3 in DNA: TGCAGTGCTAGCGAAGGGGGTGGCTACACCTTC. The J gene is TRBJ1-2, the V gene TRBV20-1, with TRBD1 as a possible D gene (6 bases). The CDR3 loop spans 11 amino acids. Germline assignment: CDR1 DFQATT and CDR2 SNEGSKA (reference sequence). V gave up 3 bases and J gave up 7 bases, with 9 bases separating them.

This rearrangement joins TRBV7-2 to TRBJ1-1, with D possibly TRBD1 on 5 matching bases. V shed 5 bases and J shed 3 bases, with 16 bases lying between them. Germline CDR1 reads SGHTA; CDR2 reads FQGNSA. CDR3 length: 15 amino acids. The CDR3 loop reads CASSPLGGRDTEAFF. The CDR3 DNA is TGTGCCAGCAGCCCACTCGGGGGTCGGGACACTGAAGCTTTCTTT.

This clonotype was found many times. J is TRBJ2-7 and V is TRBV18, with a tentative D call TRBD1 (6 bases). This CDR3 has 15 residues. Germline V gives CDR1 KGHSH, CDR2 LQKENI. V was shortened by 3 bases and J by 3 bases, with 15 bases between the two germline ends. CDR3 sequence: CASSPVGHPDYEQYF. CDR3 DNA: TGTGCCAGCTCACCGGTGGGACATCCGGACTACGAGCAGTACTTC.

In this sample, this clonotype turned up a few times. The V and J genes are TRBV20-1 and TRBJ2-5; 9 nucleotides line up with TRBD2. Germline CDR1 reads DFQATT; CDR2 reads SNEGSKA (reference sequence). Unmatched junction bases numbered 15, after V lost 0 bases and J lost 1 base. The CDR3 sequence is 19 residues long. CDR3 bases: TGCAGTGCTAGAGATTCGGGTTTTGCGGCGGGAGGGCGCCAAGAGACCCAGTACTTC. Protein sequence: CSARDSGFAAGGRQETQYF.

This clonotype has a count of ten or more. The genes are TRBV7-8 and TRBJ2-5; D is uncertain. This CDR3 has 16 residues. CDR1 is SGHVS and CDR2 is FQNEAQ in the germline V gene. The V and J ends lost 1 base and 7 bases respectively, with 19 bases between them. The CDR3 DNA is TGTGCCAGCAGCTTAGGCTTGATCTACCCCAATCCGACCCAGTACTTC. It codes for CASSLGLIYPNPTQYF.

The DNA for the CDR3 is TGTGCCTGGAGTGGACAGGGGCCGATCGAGCAGTACTTC. Translating it yields CAWSGQGPIEQYF. The gene calls are TRBV30 and TRBJ2-7; TRBD1 aligns across 8 bases. V lost 1 base and J lost 6; bases outside the gene matches: 5. The CDR3 sequence is 13 residues long. The germline V gene has CDR1 GTSNPN and CDR2 SVGIG (reference sequence). The variable domain in full, with the rest retrieved from reference TRBV30 and TRBJ2-7, is SQTIHQWPATLVQPVGSPLSLECTVEGTSNPNLYWYRQAAGRGLQLLFYSVGIGQISSEVPQNLSASRPQDRQFILSSKKLLLSDSGFYLCAWSGQGPIEQYFGPGTRLTVT.

This clonotype showed up many times. The V and J genes are TRBV20-1 and TRBJ2-4; no definite D call. The CDR3 runs to 10 residues. The germline V and J ends were trimmed by 5 bases and 2 bases, with 1 base remaining between them. Germline V gene lookup returns CDR1 DFQATT and CDR2 SNEGSKA (reference sequence). CDR3 sequence: CSASKNIQYF. DNA of the CDR3: TGCAGTGCTTCCAAAAACATTCAGTACTTC.

This clonotype was counted at least ten times. V usage is TRBV6-2 or TRBV6-3 and J usage is TRBJ2-5, with D possibly TRBD2 on 6 matching bases. The V end lost 6 bases, the J end lost 5 bases, and 10 bases lay between the germline ends. Germline lookup yields CDR1 MNHEY and CDR2 SVGEGT. This CDR3 is built from 12 residues. CDR3 DNA sequence: TGTGCCAGCAGCGAGCTAGCGGAGACCCAGTACTTC. Translating it yields CASSELAETQYF.